This T cell receptor (beta chain) was found in a study of blood T cell repertoires in COVID-19. Turning to the study itself: The study drew acute and convalescent COVID-19 samples from the United States, Italy and Spain.

V dropped 4 bases and J dropped 5; count of bases not matched to a gene: 5. The CDR3 extends over 14 amino acids. Germline CDR1 and CDR2: SGHVS and FNYEAQ. Here immunoSEQ multiplex PCR was the method, and the copy in TCRdb shows in-frame clones only, minus some. The sample lists roughly 100,000 clones; about 90% were seen once. Input material: peripheral blood. The receptor was isolated from a man between 18 and 35 years old with acute or convalescent COVID-19. This sequence joins TRBV7-6 and TRBJ1-5, with 7 positions matching TRBD1. In DNA form, the CDR3 reads TGTGCCAGCAGCTCCGGACAGGAATATCAGCCCCAGCATTTT. Translating it yields CASSSGQEYQPQHF.